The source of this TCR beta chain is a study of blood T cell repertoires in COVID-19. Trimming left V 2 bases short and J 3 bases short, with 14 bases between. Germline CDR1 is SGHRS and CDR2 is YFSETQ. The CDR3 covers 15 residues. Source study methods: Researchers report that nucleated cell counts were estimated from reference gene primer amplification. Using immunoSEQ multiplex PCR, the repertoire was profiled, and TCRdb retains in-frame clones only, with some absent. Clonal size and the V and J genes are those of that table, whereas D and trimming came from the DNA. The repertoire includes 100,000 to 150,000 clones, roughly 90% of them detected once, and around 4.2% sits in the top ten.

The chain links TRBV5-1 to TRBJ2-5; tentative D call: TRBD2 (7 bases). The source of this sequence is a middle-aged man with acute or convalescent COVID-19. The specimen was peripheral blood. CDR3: CASSFPGGMEETQYF. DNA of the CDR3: TGCGCCAGCAGCTTCCCGGGGGGCATGGAAGAGACCCAGTACTTC.